This is a list of T cell receptor beta chains from one sample in a study of post-analysis software for immune sequencing data. TCRdb called the PCR reads again in MiXCR, with one record for every CDR3 protein. The sample lists a few hundred thousand distinct CDR3 sequences, 45% occurring once. Source material: blood. All receptors come from a girl aged 5 to 17 with multiple sclerosis. The CDR3 runs from the conserved cysteine through the conserved F or W. The D gene is left open where the match is weak. A clone size is listed for some rows: how often the clone was seen (once, few, many), or a class if it is expanded.

TRBV29-1	TRBJ2-7	TRBD1	few	CSAYRDRDGAEQYF	TGCAGCGCGTACCGGGACAGGGATGGCGCGGAGCAGTACTTC
TRBV10-3	TRBJ1-5	TRBD1	NA	CAIGADRGGGNQPRHF	TGTGCCATCGGTGCCGACAGGGGAGGGGGCAATCAGCCCCGGCATTTT
TRBV4-2	TRBJ2-3	NA	NA	CASSHAWTIRTDTQYF	TGTGCCAGCAGCCACGCATGGACTATACGCACAGATACGCAGTATTTT
TRBV6-5	TRBJ2-1	TRBD2	NA	CASSSGGRPNEQFF	TGTGCCAGCAGTTCCGGCGGGAGGCCGAATGAGCAGTTCTTC
TRBV18	TRBJ2-7	TRBD1	once	CASSPRGREQYF	TGTGCCAGCTCACCCAGGGGGCGCGAGCAGTACTTC
TRBV28	TRBJ2-1	TRBD2	NA	CASSLEREDRDEQFF	TGTGCCAGCAGTTTAGAGCGGGAGGATCGGGATGAGCAGTTCTTC
TRBV12-5	TRBJ1-1	NA	NA	CASGEQRLNTEAFF	TGTGCTAGTGGCGAACAAAGGTTGAATACTGAAGCTTTCTTT
TRBV5-5	TRBJ2-1	NA	NA	CASSLLVKRHNEQFF	TGTGCCAGCAGCTTACTGGTAAAGAGACACAATGAGCAGTTCTTC
TRBV5-1	TRBJ2-5	NA	once	CASSLRTRETQYF	TGCGCCAGCAGCTTACGGACACGGGAGACCCAGTACTTC
TRBV6-6	TRBJ2-4	NA	NA	CASSSSYHREKNIQYF	TGTGCCAGCAGCTCCTCTTACCACAGGGAAAAAAACATTCAGTACTTC
TRBV28	TRBJ2-1	TRBD2	NA	CASSLLGTRYNEQFF	TGTGCCAGCAGTTTACTTGGGACTAGATACAATGAGCAGTTCTTC
TRBV2	TRBJ2-1	TRBD1	NA	CASGVDRSNEQFF	TGTGCCAGCGGGGTGGACAGGTCCAACGAGCAGTTCTTC
TRBV6-1	TRBJ2-6	NA	NA	CASTMNEGEAGANVLTF	TGTGCCAGCACTATGAATGAGGGGGAGGCTGGGGCCAACGTCCTGACTTTC
TRBV28	TRBJ2-5	NA	NA	CASSLSGRGWETQYF	TGTGCCAGCAGTTTATCGGGCCGGGGTTGGGAGACCCAGTACTTC
TRBV27	TRBJ2-7	TRBD2	NA	CASSSPSGPSYEQYF	TGTGCCAGCAGTTCTCCTAGCGGCCCCTCCTACGAGCAGTACTTC
TRBV6-1	TRBJ2-3	NA	NA	CASKKGLPDTQYF	TGTGCCAGCAAAAAAGGACTGCCAGATACGCAGTATTTT
TRBV20-1	TRBJ2-3	NA	NA	CSATSRGTDTQYF	TGCAGTGCGACCTCTAGGGGCACAGATACGCAGTATTTT
TRBV27	TRBJ2-4	TRBD2	NA	CASSLSGGRRSIQYF	TGTGCCAGCAGTTTATCCGGCGGGAGAAGGAGCATTCAGTACTTC
TRBV12-3/TRBV12-4	TRBJ2-4	TRBD2	NA	CASSHYALAGEAKNIQYF	TGTGCCAGCAGCCACTACGCCCTAGCGGGAGAGGCCAAAAACATTCAGTACTTC
TRBV10-3	TRBJ2-7	TRBD2	few	CAISMTSGYEQYF	TGTGCCATCAGCATGACTAGCGGGTACGAGCAGTACTTC
TRBV11-3	TRBJ1-1	NA	NA	CASSPPGGTEAFF	TGTGCCAGCAGCCCCCCCGGAGGTACTGAAGCTTTCTTT
TRBV6-5	TRBJ1-1	NA	NA	CASSPNTRTEAFF	TGTGCCAGCAGTCCCAACACTCGTACTGAAGCTTTCTTT
TRBV20-1	TRBJ2-3	NA	few	CSARDGGVMDTQYF	TGCAGTGCTAGAGATGGAGGGGTTATGGATACGCAGTATTTT
TRBV12-3/TRBV12-4	TRBJ1-4	NA	once	CASNTGGGEKLFF	TGTGCCAGCAATACTGGGGGTGGTGAAAAACTGTTTTTT
TRBV27	TRBJ2-7	NA	NA	CASSLSINRVGYEQYF	TGTGCCAGCAGTTTATCCATCAACAGGGTCGGCTACGAGCAGTACTTC
TRBV28	TRBJ2-3	TRBD2	few	CASQLAGGDTQYF	TGTGCCAGCCAGCTAGCGGGAGGGGATACGCAGTATTTT
TRBV10-3	TRBJ2-5	NA	NA	CAISGFTGAETQYF	TGTGCCATCAGTGGCTTTACGGGGGCAGAGACCCAGTACTTC
TRBV5-1	TRBJ2-5	NA	NA	CASSYDEKETQYF	TGCGCCAGCAGCTATGACGAGAAAGAGACCCAGTACTTC